The table lists the clone carrying this T cell receptor (beta chain) with many counts. One junction end disagrees with the germline gene, perhaps due to a read error. This record belongs to a study of identical twins. The CDR3 is made up of 15 amino acids. TCRdb independently ran MiXCR on the 5' RACE reads; one entry per CDR3 protein. The table shows about 700,000 distinct CDR3 sequences, with approximately 6.1% occurring only once. The sample consisted of naive T cells sorted from blood. The source is a man aged 18 to 29 in good health. The V call is TRBV12-3 or TRBV12-4, the J call TRBJ1-5; a possible D gene is TRBD1 (6 bases). The CDR3 here is CASRSGTSDNQPQHF. CDR3 coding DNA: TGTGCCAGCAGGTCCGGGACATCCGACAATCAGCCCCAACATTTT.